This TCR beta chain was recovered during a study of blood T cell repertoires in COVID-19. Study at large: Collection of acute and convalescent COVID-19 samples took place in the United States, Italy and Spain. Sample material is recorded as cDNA or gDNA derived from T cells, B-cell-depleted T cells, or PBMCs.

In the authors' workflow: Amplifying reference gene primers gave estimates of nucleated cell counts. Assay: immunoSEQ multiplex PCR; the TCRdb copy retains only in-frame clones and omits some. V and J calls and clone size are given by that table; D and trimming were obtained from the DNA. Of fewer than 35,000 clones in the sample, approximately 90% are singletons; the top ten hold roughly 13%. The V and J ends lost 5 bases and 2 bases, in that order; junction bases with no gene match: 4. The CDR3 covers 15 residues. Germline V gene lookup returns CDR1 SGHTA and CDR2 FQGNSA. The rearrangement links TRBV7-2 to TRBJ1-3; 9 bases are shared with TRBD1. Specimen: peripheral blood. The receptor was isolated from a human donor in a cohort sampled during active COVID-19. The CDR3 DNA is TGTGCCAGCAGCCTAACAGGGGGCACTGGAAACACCATATATTTT. Its translation: CASSLTGGTGNTIYF.